Following are 7 T cell receptor beta chains from one sample sequenced in a study of cytomegalovirus exposure and HLA in healthy donors. Researchers ran the PCR with 60 Vbeta and 13 Jbeta primers. Clones were read by immunoSEQ multiplex PCR, and TCRdb kept only the in-frame ones, dropping some. The data contain 40,000 to 55,000 clones, around 60% of them singletons. Sequenced material: PBMCs. Receptors were obtained from a man aged 55 to 69 in good health and CMV-seropositive.

The DNA for the CDR3 is TGCGCCAGCAGCTCAGGACTAGCGGGCCCCTACGAGCAGTACTTC. It encodes CASSSGLAGPYEQYF. The genes are TRBV5-1 and TRBJ2-7, with 11 nucleotides matching TRBD2. This CDR3 spans 15 amino acids. With V trimmed by 3 bases and J by 2 bases, 4 bases remained unmatched. CDR1 and CDR2 from the germline V gene are SGHRS and YFSETQ.

CDR3 protein: CSARRTSGTYNEQFF. The CDR3 DNA sequence: TGCAGCGCCAGACGGACTAGCGGCACGTACAATGAGCAGTTCTTC. This chain uses TRBV29-1 with TRBJ2-1; 10 positions agree with TRBD2. Unmatched junction bases numbered 10, after V lost 7 bases and J lost 4 bases. CDR3 length: 15 amino acids. Germline CDR1 is SQVTM and CDR2 is ANQGSEA.

This rearrangement joins TRBV5-1 to TRBJ2-2; possibly TRBD2 for D (6 bases). The germline V and J ends were trimmed by 4 bases and 5 bases, with 15 bases remaining between them. The V gene's germline CDR1 is SGHRS and CDR2 YFSETQ. There are 15 residues in the CDR3. CDR3 nucleotide sequence: TGCGCCAGCAGCCCTAGGACTACCCGGACCGGGGAGCTGTTTTTT. As protein: CASSPRTTRTGELFF.

V usage is TRBV6-5 and J usage is TRBJ2-7; 11 nucleotides line up with TRBD2. This CDR3 is 14 amino acids long. The V gene end was trimmed by 6 bases and the J gene end by 2 bases; junction bases not matched to a gene: 3. Germline lookup yields CDR1 MNHEY and CDR2 SVGAGI. The CDR3 spells CASSVAGGPYEQYF. The CDR3 bases are TGTGCCAGCAGCGTAGCGGGAGGGCCCTACGAGCAGTACTTC.

This clone was detected only once. The V call is TRBV29-1, the J call TRBJ2-7, with D tentatively TRBD1 (5 bases). Between the trimmed V and J ends, which lost 5 bases and 1 base, there was a span of 18 bases. Germline CDR1 and CDR2: SQVTM and ANQGSEA. The CDR3 consists of 15 residues. This chain's CDR3 is CSVYRRTGLSYEQYF. In DNA, the CDR3 is TGCAGCGTTTATAGGAGAACAGGCCTGTCCTACGAGCAGTACTTC.

This clone has only a few counts. The V gene is TRBV10-3, the J gene TRBJ2-3, with D tentatively TRBD2 (6 bases). Germline-derived CDR1 and CDR2 are ENHRY and SYGVKD. V lost 7 bases and J lost 4, with 15 bases in between. The CDR3 runs to 14 residues. This CDR3 is CAITQGGSADTQYF. The CDR3 nucleotides are TGTGCCATCACCCAAGGAGGGTCCGCAGATACGCAGTATTTT.

The table lists this clone with a few counts. This rearrangement joins TRBV19 to TRBJ1-1, with 7 bases aligning to TRBD1. This CDR3 is built from 13 residues. Germline lookup yields CDR1 LNHDA and CDR2 SQIVND (reference sequence). The trim removed 9 bases at V and 0 bases at J, leaving 4 bases unmatched. The CDR3 bases are TGTGCCAGCCAAGACAGGGTGAACACTGAAGCTTTCTTT. Translation: CASQDRVNTEAFF. Looking up the rest from reference TRBV19 and TRBJ1-1 gives the full variable domain: DGGITQSPKYLFRKEGQNVTLSCEQNLNHDAMYWYRQDPGQGLRLIYYSQIVNDFQKGDIAEGYSVSREKKESFPLTVTSAQKNPTAFYLCASQDRVNTEAFFGQGTRLTVV.